This TCR beta chain derives from a study of blood T cell repertoires in COVID-19. V lost 5 bases and J lost 4; bases outside the gene matches: 6. This CDR3 region has 15 residues. The V gene's germline CDR1 is MDHEN and CDR2 SYDVKM. Authors' data handling: Amplification of reference gene primers provided the estimated nucleated cell counts. Repertoires were generated with immunoSEQ multiplex PCR, while TCRdb's copy carries only in-frame clones and drops some. That table gives V, J and clone size, and the DNA gave D and trimming. The sample records 60,000 or so clones, roughly 83% being singletons. The sequence was obtained from a man aged 25-45 years with COVID-19, enrolled during active disease. What was sequenced was peripheral blood. The chain combines TRBV28 with TRBJ1-4; 8 bases line up with TRBD1. CDR3 DNA: TGTGCCAGCAGTCCCGGGACAGGCGGTAATGAAAAACTGTTTTTT. Protein sequence: CASSPGTGGNEKLFF.